This T cell receptor (beta chain) was captured in a study of T cells after yellow fever vaccination. Per germline, CDR1 KGHDR and CDR2 SFDVKD. The trim removed 4 bases at V and 3 bases at J, leaving 4 bases unmatched. This CDR3 spans 16 amino acids. Making TCR cDNA involved 5'RACE template switching, which added UMIs and a universal primer site. TCRdb reprocessed the 5' RACE reads with MiXCR, giving one entry per CDR3 protein. The sample contains 400,000 to 650,000 distinct CDR3 sequences, about a fifth of which appear only once. Study-level results: Detected again after the booster were most primary-vaccination clones, at almost 97% CD4 and approximately 85% CD8. On re-exposure, the response was weaker but peaked faster, at day 5 versus 15.

A remark on this clonotype: Its antigen is not identified.

The chain uses TRBV24-1 and TRBJ2-2; 10 nucleotides agree with TRBD1. This sequence was found in a man aged 18 to 30 who received the YFV17D yellow fever vaccine. The sequences come from PBMCs, collected more than 20 days after the first yellow fever vaccination. The CDR3 region has the DNA TGTGCCACCAGTGACACCGGGACAGGGGACACCGGGGAGCTGTTTTTT. Residues: CATSDTGTGDTGELFF.